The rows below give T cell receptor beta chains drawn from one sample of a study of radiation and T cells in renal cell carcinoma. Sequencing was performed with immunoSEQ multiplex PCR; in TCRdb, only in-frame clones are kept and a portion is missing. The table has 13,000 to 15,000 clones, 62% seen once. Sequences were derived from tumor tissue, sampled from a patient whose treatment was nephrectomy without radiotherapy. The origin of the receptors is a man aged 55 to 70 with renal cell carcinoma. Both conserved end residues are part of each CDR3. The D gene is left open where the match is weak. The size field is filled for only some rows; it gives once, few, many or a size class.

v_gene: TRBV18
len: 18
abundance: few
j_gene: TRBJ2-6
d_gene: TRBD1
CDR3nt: TGTGCCAGCTCACCACGGGACAGCCCTAACTCTGGGGCCAACGTCCTGACTTTC
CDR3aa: CASSPRDSPNSGANVLTF

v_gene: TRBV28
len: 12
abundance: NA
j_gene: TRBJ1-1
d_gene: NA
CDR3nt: TGTGCCAGCAGTTTAGGCCGCGCTGAAGCTTTCTTT
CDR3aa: CASSLGRAEAFF

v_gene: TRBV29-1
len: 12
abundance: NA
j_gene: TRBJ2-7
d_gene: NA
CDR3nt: TGCAGCGTCGCGACTGAGCTTTACGAGCAGTACTTC
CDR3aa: CSVATELYEQYF

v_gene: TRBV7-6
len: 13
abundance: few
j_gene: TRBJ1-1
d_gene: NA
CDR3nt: TGTGCCAGCAGCCAACACCTGAACACTGAAGCTTTCTTT
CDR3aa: CASSQHLNTEAFF

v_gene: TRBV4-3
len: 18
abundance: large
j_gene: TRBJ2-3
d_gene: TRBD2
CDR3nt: TGCGCCAGCAGCCAGTCTAGCGTGGTAGCGGGAGGGACAGATACGCAGTATTTT
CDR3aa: CASSQSSVVAGGTDTQYF

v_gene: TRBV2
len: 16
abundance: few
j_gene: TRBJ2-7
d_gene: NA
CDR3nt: TGTGCCAGCAGCAACTTCGCCGGGACGGATTACTACGAGCAGTACTTC
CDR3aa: CASSNFAGTDYYEQYF

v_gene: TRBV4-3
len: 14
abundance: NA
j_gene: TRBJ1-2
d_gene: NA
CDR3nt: TGCGCCAGCAGCCAAGGGACAGCAAACTATGGCTACACCTTC
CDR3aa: CASSQGTANYGYTF

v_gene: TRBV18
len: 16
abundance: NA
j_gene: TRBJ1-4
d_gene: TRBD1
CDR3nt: TGTGCCAGCTCAGCGCAACAGGGGGCAACTAATGAAAAACTGTTTTTT
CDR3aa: CASSAQQGATNEKLFF

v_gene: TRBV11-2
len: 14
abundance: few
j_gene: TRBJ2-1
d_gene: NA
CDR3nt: TGTGCCAGCAGTCCGATGTCCGGGCCCAATGAGCAGTTCTTC
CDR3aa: CASSPMSGPNEQFF

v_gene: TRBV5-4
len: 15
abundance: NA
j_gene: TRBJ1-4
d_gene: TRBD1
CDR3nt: TGTGCCAGCAGAATGGGCAGGGGGCCTAATGAAAAACTGTTTTTT
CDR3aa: CASRMGRGPNEKLFF

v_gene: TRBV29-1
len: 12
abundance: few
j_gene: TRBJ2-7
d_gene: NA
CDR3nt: TGCAGCGTTGCCCTGACAGTCTACGAGCAGTACTTC
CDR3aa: CSVALTVYEQYF

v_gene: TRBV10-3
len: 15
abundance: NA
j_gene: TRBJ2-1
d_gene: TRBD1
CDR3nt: TGTGCCATCAGAGATTCCGGGACAGACTACAATGAGCAGTTCTTC
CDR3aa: CAIRDSGTDYNEQFF

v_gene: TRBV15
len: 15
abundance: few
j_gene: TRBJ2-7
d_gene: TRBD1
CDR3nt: TGTGCCACCAGCAGAGAGACAGGGGGATCCTACGAGCAGTACTTC
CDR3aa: CATSRETGGSYEQYF

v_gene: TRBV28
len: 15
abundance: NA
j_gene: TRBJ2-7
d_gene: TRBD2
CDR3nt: TGTGCCAGCAGTGAGTTAGCGGGGGTGTCCTACGAGCAGTACTTC
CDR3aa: CASSELAGVSYEQYF